Listed below are T cell receptor beta chains from one sample, sequenced in a study of T-cell reconstitution after alpha-beta-depleted transplantation in children. TCRdb recomputed calls from the PCR reads with MiXCR, one row per CDR3 protein. In the table there are roughly 190,000 distinct CDR3 sequences, roughly 15% of which are singletons. The material sequenced was PBMCs from the stem cell graft donor, taken from the stem cell graft. The receptors stem from a human donor who donated a stem cell graft to a child with acute lymphoblastic leukemia. Both conserved end residues are part of each CDR3. D genes are given only for firm matches. Rows give clone size only sometimes, using once, few, many, or a class for an expanded clone.

>few|15|NA|TRBV18|TRBJ1-1
TGTGCCAGCTCACCGTCGGTCCGATCGAACACTGAAGCTTTCTTT
CASSPSVRSNTEAFF
>many|16|NA|TRBV5-1|TRBJ2-3
TGCGCCAGCAGCAGCTCCAGGGGCCGGGGATTAGATACGCAGTATTTT
CASSSSRGRGLDTQYF
>few|15|TRBD2|TRBV20-1|TRBJ2-1
TGCAGTGCCCGAGCCTTAGCGGGCACCTACAATGAGCAGTTCTTC
CSARALAGTYNEQFF
>many|19|TRBD2|TRBV4-1|TRBJ2-2
TGCGCCAGCAGCCAAGATCGAATAGCGGGGGGTTCGAACACCGGGGAGCTGTTTTTT
CASSQDRIAGGSNTGELFF
>few|13|NA|TRBV29-1|TRBJ2-3
TGCAGCGTTGAAGGGTCCCAAAAGGGAGCGCAGTATTTT
CSVEGSQKGAQYF
>few|15|TRBD1|TRBV5-1|TRBJ1-1
TGCGCCAGCAGCAACTCCCAGGGGGCCCAGTCTGAAGCTTTCTTT
CASSNSQGAQSEAFF
>NA|13|NA|TRBV4-2|TRBJ2-3
TGTGCCAGCAGGCCTTTCGGCACAGATACGCAGTATTTT
CASRPFGTDTQYF
>many|18|TRBD2|TRBV6-1|TRBJ2-2
TGTGCCAGCAGCCTCAGGACTAGCGGGAGAGTAGGTACCGGGGAGCTGTTTTTT
CASSLRTSGRVGTGELFF
>NA|14|NA|TRBV10-1|TRBJ1-1
TGCGCCAGCAGTGAGGTGCGGTCCAGGGCTGAAGCTTTCTTT
CASSEVRSRAEAFF
>many|14|NA|TRBV27|TRBJ1-2
TGTGCCAGCAGCCTCACAGGAGGTAACTATGGCTACACCTTC
CASSLTGGNYGYTF
>NA|13|NA|TRBV20-1|TRBJ2-5
TGCAGTGCTAGCCAGCACCGACAAGAGACCCAGTACTTC
CSASQHRQETQYF
>many|15|TRBD2|TRBV5-5|TRBJ2-7
TGTGCCAGCAGCTTTATCCTAGCGGGGGCCTACGAGCAGTACTTC
CASSFILAGAYEQYF
>many|15|NA|TRBV28|TRBJ2-3
TGTGCCAGCAGTCTCCCCCGCACAGGCTCAGATACGCAGTATTTT
CASSLPRTGSDTQYF
>NA|13|TRBD1|TRBV5-1|TRBJ1-5
TGCGCCAGCAGCTTGGGGGACAGGACTCCCCAGCATTTT
CASSLGDRTPQHF
>many|14|TRBD2|TRBV5-1|TRBJ2-2
TGCGCCAGCAGCCAACTAGCGGACTACGGGGAGCTGTTTTTT
CASSQLADYGELFF
>NA|14|NA|TRBV18|TRBJ1-1
TGTGCCAGCTCACCCCCGACCGGATACACTGAAGCTTTCTTT
CASSPPTGYTEAFF
>few|14|NA|TRBV5-1|TRBJ2-5
TGCGCCAGCAGCTTGATCAGGAAACAAGAGACCCAGTACTTC
CASSLIRKQETQYF
>few|15|NA|TRBV27|TRBJ1-2
TGTGCCAGTAGTATCCAGGCAGGAACTAACTATGGCTACACCTTC
CASSIQAGTNYGYTF
>many|18|NA|TRBV4-2|TRBJ2-2
TGTGCCAGCAGCCAAGTCCGAGGGGGAGGGCCCGACACCGGGGAGCTGTTTTTT
CASSQVRGGGPDTGELFF
>many|12|NA|TRBV29-1|TRBJ1-1
TGCAGCTTTCAGGGGCTAAGCGCTGAAGCTTTCTTT
CSFQGLSAEAFF
>NA|13|NA|TRBV30|TRBJ2-1
TGTGCCTGGAGTTATAGCGGATACAATGAGCAGTTCTTC
CAWSYSGYNEQFF
>NA|17|TRBD2|TRBV20-1|TRBJ2-3
TGCAGTGCTAGAGATCTTCCCGACCTAGCGGGCACAGATACGCAGTATTTT
CSARDLPDLAGTDTQYF
>many|15|NA|TRBV4-1|TRBJ2-7
TGCGCCAGCAGCTCAGAGAGCCCAGGCCCCTACGAGCAGTACTTC
CASSSESPGPYEQYF
>many|14|TRBD1|TRBV20-1|TRBJ2-4
TGCAGTGCTATCCAGGGGGCTGAGGAAAACATTCAGTACTTC
CSAIQGAEENIQYF
>few|17|TRBD2|TRBV7-9|TRBJ2-3
TGTGCCAGCAGCCCGGGACTAGCGGGAGCGCGAACAGATACGCAGTATTTT
CASSPGLAGARTDTQYF
>many|14|NA|TRBV27|TRBJ2-3
TGTGCCAGCAGTCCCCGTGGGTTCTCAGATACGCAGTATTTT
CASSPRGFSDTQYF
>NA|14|NA|TRBV19|TRBJ2-5
TGTGCCAGTAGTCTTCGGACAAACCAAGAGACCCAGTACTTC
CASSLRTNQETQYF